This TCR beta chain originates from a study of T cell changes during pregnancy in multiple sclerosis. Repertoires were generated with immunoSEQ multiplex PCR, while TCRdb's copy carries only in-frame clones and drops some. The repertoire holds under 55,000 clones, with 85% to 90% as singletons. Sequencing was performed on peripheral blood, taken in the first trimester of pregnancy. This receptor was taken from a female donor with multiple sclerosis, enrolled in a pregnancy study.

DNA of the CDR3: TGCGCCAGCAGCCCCGGGGGAGGCAGGGGGAGAGCTGAAGCTTTCTTT. It encodes CASSPGGGRGRAEAFF. The chain links TRBV5-1 to TRBJ1-1, with TRBD1 matching 7 bases. The CDR3 sequence is 16 residues long. Trimming cost V 4 bases and J 6 bases; bases outside gene matches: 15. The germline V gene encodes CDR1 SGHRS and CDR2 YFSETQ.